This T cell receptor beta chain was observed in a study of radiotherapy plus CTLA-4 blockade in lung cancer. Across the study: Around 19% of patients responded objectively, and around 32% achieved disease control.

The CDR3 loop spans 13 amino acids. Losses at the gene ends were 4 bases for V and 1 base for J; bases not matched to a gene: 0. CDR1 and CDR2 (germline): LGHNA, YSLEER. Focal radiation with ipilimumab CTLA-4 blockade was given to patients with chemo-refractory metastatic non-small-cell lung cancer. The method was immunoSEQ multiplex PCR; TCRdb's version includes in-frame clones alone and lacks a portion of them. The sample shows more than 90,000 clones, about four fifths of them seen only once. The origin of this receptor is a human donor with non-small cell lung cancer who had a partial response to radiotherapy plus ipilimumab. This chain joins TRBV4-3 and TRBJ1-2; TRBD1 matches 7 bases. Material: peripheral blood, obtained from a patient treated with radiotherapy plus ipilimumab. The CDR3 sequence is CASSRDSNYGYTF. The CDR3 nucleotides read TGCGCCAGCAGCCGGGACAGTAACTATGGCTACACCTTC.